This TCR beta chain emerged from a study of blood T cells in healthy people across ages. Germline V lookup: CDR1 SQVTM, CDR2 ANQGSEA. V shed 2 bases and J 5 bases; nucleotides not matched to a gene: 7. CDR3 length equals 15 residues. This clonotype was counted a few times. Total RNA was extracted at no less than 5 micrograms per sample. A second PCR of about 6 to 11 cycles used a sample-barcoded 5' primer and a J-beta primer mix. TCRdb recomputed calls from the 5' RACE reads with MiXCR, one row per CDR3 protein. The table has 850,000 or so distinct CDR3 sequences, more than 25% seen once; the top ten hold around 15%.

This sequence joins TRBV29-1 and TRBJ2-3, with 10 bases matching TRBD2. This TCR was recovered from a woman older than 75 in good health. Sample: blood. CDR3 sequence reads: CSVESLAGDGDTQYF. The CDR3 DNA reads as TGCAGCGTTGAAAGTCTAGCGGGGGACGGAGATACGCAGTATTTT.